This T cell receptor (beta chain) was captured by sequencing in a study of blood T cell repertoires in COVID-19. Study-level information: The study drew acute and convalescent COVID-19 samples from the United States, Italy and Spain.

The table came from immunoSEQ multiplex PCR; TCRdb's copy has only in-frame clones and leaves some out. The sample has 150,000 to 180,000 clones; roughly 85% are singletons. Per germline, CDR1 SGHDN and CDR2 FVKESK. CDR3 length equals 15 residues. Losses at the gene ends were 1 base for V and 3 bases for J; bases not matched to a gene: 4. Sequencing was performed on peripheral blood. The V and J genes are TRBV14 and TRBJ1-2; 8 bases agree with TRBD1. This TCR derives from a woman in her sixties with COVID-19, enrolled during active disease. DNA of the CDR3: TGTGCCAGCAGCCAAGTAGGACAGGGAGACTATGGCTACACCTTC. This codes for CASSQVGQGDYGYTF.